The 15 T cell receptor beta chains below all came from one sample that was sequenced in a study of T cells after yellow fever vaccination. Using its own MiXCR run on the 5' RACE reads, TCRdb lists one record per CDR3 protein. In the table there are over 250,000 distinct CDR3 sequences, about 5.2% of which are singletons. Material: CD4+ T cells sorted from PBMCs, obtained on the day of the yellow fever booster vaccination. These TCRs come from a man younger than 35 who received the YFV17D yellow fever vaccine.

This clonotype was seen a few times. This chain links TRBV21-1 with TRBJ2-4; the D call TRBD1 from the table was never checked on the DNA. TRBV21-1 is a listed pseudogene. The CDR3 runs to 17 residues. Here the CDR3 DNA reads TGTGCCAGCAGCAAAGGGAGGCAGGGTCTAGCCAAAAACATTCAGTACTTC. This codes for CASSKGRQGLAKNIQYF.

The rearrangement links TRBV7-9 to TRBJ2-3; D is possibly TRBD1 or TRBD2 (5 bases each). Per germline, CDR1 SEHNR and CDR2 FQNEAQ (reference sequence). The V and J ends lost 1 base and 6 bases respectively, with 14 bases between them. The CDR3 covers 15 residues. CDR3: CASSLVVGARDTQYF. CDR3 coding DNA: TGTGCCAGCAGCTTAGTGGTCGGGGCAAGGGATACGCAGTATTTT.

This clonotype was detected ten times or more. V usage is TRBV19 and J usage is TRBJ2-3; no firm D call. The CDR3 runs 12 residues. The V end was cut by 3 bases, the J end by 4 bases, with 5 bases between. The germline CDR1 and CDR2 sequences are LNHDA and SQIVND (reference sequence). The CDR3 here is CASSIGPDTQYF. The CDR3 DNA sequence: TGTGCCAGTAGTATTGGGCCAGATACGCAGTATTTT.

The gene calls are TRBV20-1 and TRBJ2-5; 7 nucleotides agree with TRBD1. This CDR3 is 14 amino acids long. The V gene end was trimmed by 5 bases and the J gene end by 2 bases; junction bases not matched to a gene: 8. Germline V lookup: CDR1 DFQATT, CDR2 SNEGSKA (reference sequence). CDR3 sequence: CSAGGSGQQETQYF. Written as DNA, the CDR3 is TGCAGTGCTGGCGGTTCGGGACAGCAAGAGACCCAGTACTTC.

This clonotype was seen only a few times. The rearrangement links TRBV30 to TRBJ2-7, with 7 bases aligning to TRBD1. The CDR3 runs 17 residues. Trimming at V came to 1 base and at J to 0 bases, leaving 12 bases not matched to a gene. In germline, CDR1 is GTSNPN, CDR2 SVGIG (reference sequence). DNA for the CDR3: TGTGCCTGGAGTGCCCTGGCGGCCGGGACAGTCTCCTACGAGCAGTACTTC. The encoded protein is CAWSALAAGTVSYEQYF.

The chain uses TRBV3-1 and TRBJ2-5; 7 nucleotides agree with TRBD2. The CDR3 has 17 residues. V lost 0 bases to trimming and J lost 3 bases; unmatched junction nucleotides: 10. Germline CDR1 LGHDT, CDR2 YNNKEL (reference sequence). The CDR3 spells CASSQDIAGGSKETQYF. The CDR3 region has the DNA TGTGCCAGCAGCCAAGATATTGCCGGGGGGTCGAAAGAGACCCAGTACTTC.

This clonotype appeared many times. The V call is TRBV5-1, the J call TRBJ2-2; a weak D match, TRBD2 (5 bases). Germline-derived CDR1 and CDR2 are SGHRS and YFSETQ. This CDR3 region has 15 residues. With 5 bases removed from V and 0 bases from J, the gap between germline ends came to 11 bases. CDR3: CASRKTGTNTGELFF. Written as DNA, the CDR3 is TGCGCCAGCAGAAAAACGGGGACGAACACCGGGGAGCTGTTTTTT.

At least ten counts were recorded for this clonotype. J is TRBJ2-5 and V is TRBV7-2; D perhaps matches TRBD1 (5 bases). V lost 5 bases and J 4 bases, leaving 11 bases between the germline ends. Germline CDR1 and CDR2: SGHTA and FQGNSA. The CDR3 runs 13 residues. This chain's CDR3 is CASSPGYSETQYF. The CDR3 coding sequence is TGTGCCAGCAGCCCAGGGTATTCAGAGACCCAGTACTTC.

The chain links TRBV30 to TRBJ2-7, with D possibly TRBD1 on 6 matching bases. In germline, CDR1 is GTSNPN, CDR2 SVGIG (reference sequence). The CDR3 is 13 amino acids. Trimming cost V 1 base and J 7 bases, with 14 bases left between them. CDR3 in DNA: TGTGCCTGGAGTGGGGAACAGGGTAGAGAGCAGTACTTC. As protein: CAWSGEQGREQYF.

This clonotype occurred a few times. This sequence joins TRBV27 and TRBJ2-1, with 7 nucleotides matching TRBD2. The trim removed 8 bases at V and 2 bases at J, leaving 6 bases unmatched. The CDR3 loop spans 14 amino acids. Germline CDR1 reads MNHEY; CDR2 reads SMNVEV (reference sequence). The CDR3 DNA reads TGTGCCAGCTGCCCGGGACTACCCTACAATGAGCAGTTCTTC. This codes for CASCPGLPYNEQFF.

The V and J genes are TRBV20-1 and TRBJ2-5; possible D gene TRBD1, 6 bases. CDR3 length: 13 amino acids. Germline V gene lookup returns CDR1 DFQATT and CDR2 SNEGSKA (reference sequence). V dropped 6 bases and J dropped 5 bases, with 16 bases sitting between them. The CDR3 is CSAQGGGFETQYF. In DNA form, the CDR3 reads TGCAGTGCACAGGGTGGGGGCTTCGAGACCCAGTACTTC.

This clonotype appeared many times. This rearrangement joins TRBV20-1 to TRBJ2-1; TRBD2 might be the D (7 bases). V was shortened by 4 bases and J by 9 bases, with 19 bases between the two germline ends. Germline assignment: CDR1 DFQATT and CDR2 SNEGSKA (reference sequence). The CDR3 contains 14 residues. The CDR3 DNA follows: TGCAGTGCTATATCGGGGGGCACTTACCTTGAGCAGTTCTTC. This encodes CSAISGGTYLEQFF.

Many counts were recorded for this clonotype. This chain connects TRBV7-8 to TRBJ1-4; 7 bases fit TRBD1. The CDR3 length is 17 residues. Germline trimming cut 5 bases from V and 0 bases from J; bases unmatched to any gene: 9. In germline, CDR1 is SGHVS, CDR2 FQNEAQ. The CDR3 DNA reads TGTGCCAGCAGCCAGGGACAGATATTTGCAACTAATGAAAAACTGTTTTTT. Its protein product is CASSQGQIFATNEKLFF.

This clonotype has just a few counts. The chain carries TRBV7-8 and TRBJ1-1, with 8 bases matching TRBD1. This CDR3 has 17 amino acids. Germline lookup yields CDR1 SGHVS and CDR2 FQNEAQ. The V segment lost 5 bases and the J segment 5 bases; nucleotides outside the gene matches: 16. DNA of the CDR3: TGTGCCAGCAGCAAGGACAGGGTAACCGTGTCGAGGACTGAAGCTTTCTTT. Translated, it gives CASSKDRVTVSRTEAFF.

This clonotype has only a few counts. The genes are TRBV5-1 and TRBJ1-4; 7 bases are shared with TRBD1. V lost 4 bases and J lost 5; bases outside the gene matches: 5. The germline gives CDR1 SGHRS, CDR2 YFSETQ. The CDR3 has 14 residues. The DNA for the CDR3 is TGCGCCAGCAGCCAGGGACAGTTAAATGAAAAACTGTTTTTT. It yields the protein CASSQGQLNEKLFF.